This paragraph reports one T cell receptor beta chain. The antigen is unknown. This entry comes from a study of memory CD4+ T cells and cytomegalovirus serostatus. The sort gate was single viable CD3+CD4+CD8-CD45RO+ cells for memory CD4+ T cells. Study results and limitations: CD4+ memory repertoires contained about 40% of the roughly 160 reported CMV TCRbeta sequences.

Original processing notes: Out-of-frame sequences were removed, leaving roughly 2.1 million distinct TCRbeta sequences. Data came from immunoSEQ multiplex PCR; TCRdb stores just in-frame clones and leaves some out. Clone size and the V and J calls come from that table; the DNA yielded D and trimming. The table records around 40,000 clones, about three quarters of them present only once. The CDR3 is 14 residues long. Germline assignment: CDR1 SGHNT and CDR2 YYREEE (reference sequence). After removal of 4 bases from V and 5 bases from J, the junction contained 4 bases not matched to a gene. The sequenced sample was memory CD4+ T cells from blood. This chain connects TRBV5-4 to TRBJ2-5; 11 nucleotides align to TRBD2. This TCR was recovered from an adult in good health and CMV-seronegative. The CDR3 DNA reads TGTGCCAGCAGCGTAGCGGGGGGGCCTGAGACCCAGTACTTC. It specifies CASSVAGGPETQYF.